A single sample is the source of the 17 T cell receptor beta chains below, sequenced in a study of T cell responses to AZD1222 COVID-19 vaccine. TCRdb's table, derived via immunoSEQ multiplex PCR, lists solely in-frame clones and lacks some. Here the sample spans about 120,000 clones, around nine tenths being singletons. The source was peripheral blood, collected on day 0 of AZD1222 vaccination. These receptors were obtained from an adult in good health.

The V and J genes are TRBV5-1 and TRBJ2-7; the D is unclear. The CDR3 is made up of 11 amino acids. Deletions cut 0 bases from V and 3 bases from J, with 1 base between. CDR1 SGHRS and CDR2 YFSETQ come from the germline V gene. CDR3 in amino acids: CASSLDYEQYF. CDR3 DNA: TGCGCCAGCAGCTTGGACTACGAGCAGTACTTC.

CDR3 protein: CASSFGQGARASYNSPLHF. CDR3 in DNA: TGTGCCAGCAGCTTTGGGCAGGGGGCAAGGGCCTCCTATAATTCACCCCTCCACTTT. The V and J genes are TRBV5-5 and TRBJ1-6, with 8 bases matching TRBD1. Per the germline V gene, CDR1 is SGHKS and CDR2 is YYEKEE (reference sequence). CDR3 length: 19 residues. The V and J ends lost 2 bases and 0 bases, in that order; junction bases with no gene match: 10.

This chain links TRBV30 with TRBJ1-5, with D unresolved. Trimming shortened V by 3 bases and J by 0 bases, and 12 bases separated the two germline ends. This CDR3 comprises 15 residues. Germline assignment: CDR1 GTSNPN and CDR2 SVGIG (reference sequence). The CDR3 region is CAWSAGPYSNQPQHF. DNA for the CDR3: TGTGCCTGGAGCGCAGGACCGTATAGCAATCAGCCCCAGCATTTT.

The rearrangement uses TRBV27 and TRBJ2-5; TRBD1 is a possible D gene (5 bases). The CDR3 is 14 residues long. Germline CDR1 is MNHEY and CDR2 is SMNVEV (reference sequence). V was clipped by 5 bases and J by 2 bases, with 12 bases between them. CDR3 nucleotide sequence: TGTGCCAGCAGTCCCCTGACAGATCAAGAGACCCAGTACTTC. It translates to CASSPLTDQETQYF.

The rearrangement joins TRBV28 to TRBJ1-5; D not resolved. The V gene lost 3 bases and the J gene lost 10 bases, with 7 bases spanning the gap. Germline V gives CDR1 MDHEN, CDR2 SYDVKM. This CDR3 contains 11 residues. DNA for the CDR3: TGTGCCAGCAGTTTGAACCTTCCCCAGCATTTT. This gives the protein CASSLNLPQHF.

The rearrangement joins TRBV19 to TRBJ1-1; no firm D call. Germline V gives CDR1 LNHDA, CDR2 SQIVND (reference sequence). Between the trimmed V and J ends, which lost 7 bases and 1 base, there was a span of 10 bases. The CDR3 is 13 residues long. CDR3 in DNA: TGTGCCAGTATGAGAGGAACGAACACTGAAGCTTTCTTT. This codes for CASMRGTNTEAFF.

This rearrangement joins TRBV18 to TRBJ1-1, with TRBD1 matching over 8 bases. The germline V gene has CDR1 KGHSH and CDR2 LQKENI. CDR3 length: 14 amino acids. J was trimmed by 5 bases and V by 3 bases; bases with no gene match: 5. CDR3 sequence (DNA): TGTGCCAGCTCACCGGGACAGGCGAGAACTGAAGCTTTCTTT. Encoded protein: CASSPGQARTEAFF.

Only one count was recorded for this clone. J is TRBJ2-3 and V is TRBV28; TRBD1 matches 7 bases. The CDR3 runs 14 residues. The trim removed 3 bases at V and 5 bases at J, leaving 5 bases unmatched. Germline V gives CDR1 MDHEN, CDR2 SYDVKM. The CDR3 DNA sequence: TGTGCCAGCAGTTTTAGGGGGCGGGTAGATACGCAGTATTTT. As protein: CASSFRGRVDTQYF.

This chain joins TRBV19 and TRBJ2-1; no clear D gene. This CDR3 has 13 residues. CDR1 LNHDA and CDR2 SQIVND come from the germline V gene (reference sequence). The ends were cut back, 5 bases at V and 9 bases at J, with 14 bases in the middle. CDR3 sequence (DNA): TGTGCCAGTAGTGTCTCTCCCCTGAGTGAGCAGTTCTTC. Its translation: CASSVSPLSEQFF.

The chain combines TRBV5-4 with TRBJ2-3; 7 bases map to TRBD1. This CDR3 comprises 15 residues. CDR1 is SGHNT, CDR2 YYREEE, per germline (reference sequence). V shed 6 bases and J 2 bases; nucleotides not matched to a gene: 9. CDR3 in amino acids: CASMDRTISTDTQYF. The CDR3 DNA reads TGTGCCAGCATGGACAGGACGATCTCCACAGATACGCAGTATTTT.

This chain connects TRBV19 to TRBJ1-1; no clear D gene. Germline assignment: CDR1 LNHDA and CDR2 SQIVND (reference sequence). Trimming took 0 bases from V and 3 from J, leaving 17 bases between them. CDR3 length: 17 amino acids. The DNA for the CDR3 is TGTGCCAGTAGTATAGATCATAGGGCCAGAAGCGACACTGAAGCTTTCTTT. Translated, it gives CASSIDHRARSDTEAFF.

The chain employs TRBV11-1 and TRBJ1-2; 10 positions agree with TRBD1. J gave up 6 bases and V 11 bases, and 15 bases lay outside the gene matches. The CDR3 has 15 residues. CDR1 and CDR2 (germline): SGHAT, FQDESV (reference sequence). CDR3 sequence reads: CASMGRGQGNDGYTF. In nucleotides, the CDR3 is TGTGCCTCAATGGGTCGGGGACAGGGGAACGATGGCTACACCTTC.

The V gene is TRBV6-6, the J gene TRBJ2-7, with 7 bases matching TRBD1. The CDR3 is made up of 15 amino acids. The V gene end was trimmed by 5 bases and the J gene end by 0 bases; junction bases not matched to a gene: 7. Germline CDR1 and CDR2: MNHNY and SVGAGI (reference sequence). CDR3 sequence: CASSPARGFSYEQYF. CDR3 sequence (DNA): TGTGCCAGCAGTCCCGCCAGGGGGTTCTCCTACGAGCAGTACTTC.

The chain carries TRBV7-3 and TRBJ2-1, with 9 bases identical to TRBD1. V was clipped by 6 bases and J by 7 bases; unmatched bases: 7. Germline values: CDR1 SGHTA, CDR2 FQGTGA. This CDR3 is built from 14 residues. The CDR3 region is CASSKGQGLNEQFF. The DNA of the CDR3 is TGTGCCAGCAGTAAGGGACAGGGACTGAATGAGCAGTTCTTC.

V and J are TRBV16 and TRBJ1-2; 8 nucleotides align to TRBD1. Germline trimming cut 2 bases from V and 4 bases from J; bases unmatched to any gene: 6. CDR1 is KGHSY and CDR2 is FQNENV in the germline V gene. The CDR3 has 15 residues. CDR3 protein: CASSQAAGGLYGYTF. The CDR3 coding sequence is TGTGCCAGCAGCCAAGCGGCAGGGGGCCTCTATGGCTACACCTTC.

The rearrangement links TRBV7-9 to TRBJ2-4; possible D gene TRBD2, 6 bases. V dropped 8 bases and J dropped 0 bases, with 17 bases sitting between them. Germline CDR1 SEHNR, CDR2 FQNEAQ (reference sequence). The CDR3 spans 16 residues. CDR3 in amino acids: CASASVRNIAKNIQYF. The CDR3 bases are TGTGCCAGCGCTAGCGTCAGGAACATAGCCAAAAACATTCAGTACTTC.

The rearrangement joins TRBV6-2 or TRBV6-3 to TRBJ1-6; a possible D gene is TRBD1 (5 bases). Germline V gives CDR1 MNHEY, CDR2 SVGEGT. V gave up 0 bases and J gave up 10 bases, with 10 bases separating them. The CDR3 has 14 residues. CDR3 sequence reads: CASSYSQGGSPLHF. The DNA for the CDR3 is TGTGCCAGCAGTTACTCGCAGGGAGGATCACCCCTCCACTTT.